This T cell receptor (beta chain) was captured by sequencing in a study of human T cells and chemical hapten exposure. Study at large: DPC 0.01% went on the upper back by patch test, with reading at 6 days.

Germline V gene sequence: CDR1 SGHDT, CDR2 YYEEEE. The CDR3 is 14 residues long. J gave up 5 bases and V 1 base, and 6 bases lay outside the gene matches. This clonotype was found many times. Its antigen is unidentified. Time point denoted: patch test 2, 6 weeks after DPC sensitization. Treatment meaning: therapeutic diphenylcyclopropenone sensitization with weekly scalp DPC. Points from the study as a whole: Controls formed significantly fewer large CDR3 similarity clusters than expanded TCRs did.

What the library attached to individual cDNA molecules were unique molecular identifiers. Per the authors' pipeline: Samples had a median of 95,638 TCRs, ranging about 23,224 to 700,000. TCRdb called the RACE reads again in MiXCR, with one record for every CDR3 protein. TCRdb assigned the V and J calls; the authors' analysis was not used. In the table there are about 140,000 distinct CDR3 sequences, approximately 10% of which are singletons. This material consisted of whole blood, taken in connection with sensitization to the hapten diphenylcyclopropenone (DPC). This sequence was found in a woman between 45 and 60 years old with alopecia areata. Some clones in this sample may be carry-over from other donors' samples. The rearrangement uses TRBV5-6 and TRBJ2-7; 7 nucleotides match TRBD1. The chain's CDR3 is CASSLRQGRNEQYF. Written as DNA, the CDR3 is TGTGCCAGCAGCTTGAGACAGGGTAGGAACGAGCAGTACTTC.